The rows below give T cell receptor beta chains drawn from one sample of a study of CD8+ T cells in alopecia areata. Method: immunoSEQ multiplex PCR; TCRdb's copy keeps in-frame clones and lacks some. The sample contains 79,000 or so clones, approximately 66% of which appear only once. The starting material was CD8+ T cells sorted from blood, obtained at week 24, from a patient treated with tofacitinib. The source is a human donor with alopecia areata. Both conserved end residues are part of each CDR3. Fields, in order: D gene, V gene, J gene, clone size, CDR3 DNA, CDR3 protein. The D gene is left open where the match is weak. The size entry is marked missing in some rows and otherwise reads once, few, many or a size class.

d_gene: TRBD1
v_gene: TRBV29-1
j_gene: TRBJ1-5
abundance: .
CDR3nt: TGCAGCGTTGGACAGGGCCTCGATCAGCCCCAGCATTTT
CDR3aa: CSVGQGLDQPQHF

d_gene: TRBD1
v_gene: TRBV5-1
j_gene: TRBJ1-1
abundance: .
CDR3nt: TGCGCCAGCAGCTTGGGAGGGGGCAACACTGAAGCTTTCTTT
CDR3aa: CASSLGGGNTEAFF

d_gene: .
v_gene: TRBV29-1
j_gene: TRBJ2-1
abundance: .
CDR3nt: TGCAGCGTTGATGTCAGCTACAATGAGCAGTTCTTC
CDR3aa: CSVDVSYNEQFF

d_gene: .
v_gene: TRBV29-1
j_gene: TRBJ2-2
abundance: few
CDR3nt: TGCAGCGTTCCCGGGCTAGGTGGCCCAGACGGGGAGCTGTTTTTT
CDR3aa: CSVPGLGGPDGELFF

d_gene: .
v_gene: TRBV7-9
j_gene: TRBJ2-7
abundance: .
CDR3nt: TGTGCCAGCAGCTTAGGGTTTGGCCAGTCTCTACGCGAGCAGTACTTC
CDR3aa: CASSLGFGQSLREQYF

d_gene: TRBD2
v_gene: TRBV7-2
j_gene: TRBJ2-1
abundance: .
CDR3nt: TGTGCCAGCAGCCTGCTGACTAGCGGAGAGCAGTTCTTC
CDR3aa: CASSLLTSGEQFF

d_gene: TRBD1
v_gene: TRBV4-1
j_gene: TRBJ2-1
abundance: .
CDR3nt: TGCGCCAGCAGCCGGGGGGACAGGGAATACAATGAGCAGTTCTTC
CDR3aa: CASSRGDREYNEQFF

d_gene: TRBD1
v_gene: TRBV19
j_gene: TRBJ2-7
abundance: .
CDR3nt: TGTGCCAGTAGTACCGGGACAGTCTCCTACGAGCAGTACTTC
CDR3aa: CASSTGTVSYEQYF

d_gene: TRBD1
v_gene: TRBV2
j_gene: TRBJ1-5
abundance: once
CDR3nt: TGTGCCAGCCGGGACAGGATAGGTCAGCCCCAGCATTTT
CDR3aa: CASRDRIGQPQHF

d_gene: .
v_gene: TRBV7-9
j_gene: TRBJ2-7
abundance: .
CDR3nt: TGTGCCAGCAGCTCCGGCGGGGGCCAGTACGAGCAGTACTTC
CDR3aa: CASSSGGGQYEQYF

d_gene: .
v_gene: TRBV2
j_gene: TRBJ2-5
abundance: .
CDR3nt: TGTGCCAGCAGCAAAAGGGGCGGCAGGGAAGAGACCCAGTACTTC
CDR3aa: CASSKRGGREETQYF

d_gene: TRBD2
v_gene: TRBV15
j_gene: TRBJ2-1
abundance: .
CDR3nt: TGTGCCACCAGCAGACGCGCTAGCGGGAGGGCCAATGAGCAGTTCTTC
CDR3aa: CATSRRASGRANEQFF

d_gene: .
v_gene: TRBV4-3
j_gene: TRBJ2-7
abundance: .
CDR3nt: TGCGCCAGCAGCCAAGTTGTCGGGGTCGAGCAGTACTTC
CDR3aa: CASSQVVGVEQYF

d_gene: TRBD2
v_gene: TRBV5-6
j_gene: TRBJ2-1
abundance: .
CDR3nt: TGTGCCAGCAGCTTGGTGGGACTAGCGGGGGTTAACGCCAATGAGCAGTTCTTC
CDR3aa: CASSLVGLAGVNANEQFF

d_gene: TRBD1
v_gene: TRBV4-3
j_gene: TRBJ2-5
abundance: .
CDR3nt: TGCGCCAGCAGCCCCCAAGGGGGCCTTGGTGAGACCCAGTACTTC
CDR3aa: CASSPQGGLGETQYF

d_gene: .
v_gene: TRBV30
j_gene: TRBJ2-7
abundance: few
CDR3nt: TGTGCCTGGAGTGTTCGGGTGACAAGAACCTACGAGCAGTACTTC
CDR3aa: CAWSVRVTRTYEQYF

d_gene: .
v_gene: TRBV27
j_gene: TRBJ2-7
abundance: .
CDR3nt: TGTGCCAGCAGTTTATTTGGCGGATACGAGCAGTACTTC
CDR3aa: CASSLFGGYEQYF

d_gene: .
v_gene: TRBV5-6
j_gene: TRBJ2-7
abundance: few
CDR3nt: TGTGCCAGCAGCCCGACAGGTGGGATCTACGAGCAGTACTTC
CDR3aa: CASSPTGGIYEQYF

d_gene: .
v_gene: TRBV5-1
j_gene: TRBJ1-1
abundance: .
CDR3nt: TGCGCCAGCAGCTTGGCTGAGGGCAGTGAAGCTTTCTTT
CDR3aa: CASSLAEGSEAFF

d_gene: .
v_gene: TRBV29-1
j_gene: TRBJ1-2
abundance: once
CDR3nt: TGCAGCGTTGATGAATCCCTCCACCACTATGGCTACACCTTC
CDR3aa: CSVDESLHHYGYTF

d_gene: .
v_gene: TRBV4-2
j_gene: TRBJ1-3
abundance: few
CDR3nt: TGTGCCAGCAGCCAAGAAAACAGCCTCTCTGGAAACACCATATATTTT
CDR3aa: CASSQENSLSGNTIYF

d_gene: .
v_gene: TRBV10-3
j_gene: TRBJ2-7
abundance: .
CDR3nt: TGTGCCATCAGTGAGTCGACAGCTTACGAGCAGTACTTC
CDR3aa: CAISESTAYEQYF

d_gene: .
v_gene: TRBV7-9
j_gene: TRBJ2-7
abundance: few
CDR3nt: TGTGCCAGCAGCTTAGGTGCAGGGGCCTACGAGCAGTACTTC
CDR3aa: CASSLGAGAYEQYF

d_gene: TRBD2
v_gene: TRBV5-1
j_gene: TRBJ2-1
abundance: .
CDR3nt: TGCGCCAGCAGCTTGGACGCGGGAGGGCCATACAATGAGCAGTTCTTC
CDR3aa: CASSLDAGGPYNEQFF